This passage covers 17 T cell receptor beta chains from one sample sequenced in a study of T-cell memory formation after mild COVID-19. In TCRdb, the 5' RACE reads were re-called with MiXCR into one record per CDR3 protein. This table holds some 440,000 distinct CDR3 sequences, more than 20% found once. Material for sequencing was PBMCs or a T cell subset sorted from them (not recorded which). Receptors were obtained from an adult woman who had mild COVID-19 (a few samples of this study predate the infection). Cell type and time point are not known.

This clonotype showed up just a few times. J is TRBJ2-3 and V is TRBV6-1; TRBD2 matches at 9 bases. CDR1 and CDR2 (germline): MNHNS, SASEGT. The CDR3 is 16 amino acids. Trimming took 4 bases from V and 0 from J; bases not matched to a gene: 5. In DNA, the CDR3 is TGTGCCAGCAGTGGGTCAAGCGGGAGGAGCACAGATACGCAGTATTTT. Protein: CASSGSSGRSTDTQYF.

This clonotype was counted many times. The chain combines TRBV5-1 with TRBJ2-7; D ambiguous. Germline CDR1 is SGHRS and CDR2 is YFSETQ. CDR3 size: 14 residues. Trimming took off 0 bases at V and 2 bases at J, with 9 bases between the two ends. CDR3 amino acids: CASSLVETPYEQYF. CDR3 DNA: TGCGCCAGCAGCTTGGTCGAGACCCCCTACGAGCAGTACTTC.

The CDR3, as DNA: TGCGCCAGCACGCCCGGGGACGTGCGTGGCTACACCTTC. Translation: CASTPGDVRGYTF. This chain links TRBV5-1 with TRBJ1-2, with D maybe TRBD1 (5 bases). Germline V gene lookup returns CDR1 SGHRS and CDR2 YFSETQ. The CDR3 covers 13 residues. The ends were cut back, 6 bases at V and 7 bases at J, with 16 bases in the middle.

This clonotype came up a few times. The chain recombines TRBV15 with TRBJ2-2; no definite D call. Germline V gene data show CDR1 as LNHNV and CDR2 as YYDKDF (reference sequence). Trimming took off 4 bases at V and 5 bases at J, with 17 bases between the two ends. The CDR3 is made up of 16 amino acids. DNA for the CDR3: TGTGCCACCAGCACAGGAGCGAACCATTATACCGGGGAGCTGTTTTTT. Translated, it gives CATSTGANHYTGELFF.

This clonotype was counted between two and nine times. The J gene is TRBJ1-1, the V gene TRBV7-9; 10 nucleotides line up with TRBD1. V shed 4 bases, J shed 4 bases, and the junction held 9 bases outside the gene matches. The CDR3 has 16 amino acids. Per the germline V gene, CDR1 is SEHNR and CDR2 is FQNEAQ (reference sequence). CDR3 region: CASSSFRGQGGTEAFF. The CDR3 DNA reads TGTGCCAGCAGCTCCTTCAGAGGACAGGGGGGCACTGAAGCTTTCTTT. Based on the CDR3 plus reference TRBV7-9 and TRBJ1-1, the full variable domain is DTGVSQNPRHKITKRGQNVTFRCDPISEHNRLYWYRQTLGQGPEFLTYFQNEAQLEKSRLLSDRFSAERPKGSFSTLEIQRTEQGDSAMYLCASSSFRGQGGTEAFFGQGTRLTVV.

The chain couples TRBV9 to TRBJ2-7; 8 bases map to TRBD2. Looked up from germline, CDR1 is SGDLS and CDR2 is YYNGEE. The CDR3 sequence is 15 residues long. Trimming at V came to 1 base and at J to 2 bases, leaving 5 bases not matched to a gene. The CDR3 bases are TGTGCCAGCAGCGTACGGGGGGGGCCAACCTACGAGCAGTACTTC. It encodes CASSVRGGPTYEQYF.

V usage is TRBV27 and J usage is TRBJ2-3, with 14 positions matching TRBD2. V gave up 5 bases and J gave up 4 bases; unmatched junction bases: 8. This CDR3 spans 17 amino acids. Germline-derived CDR1 and CDR2 are MNHEY and SMNVEV (reference sequence). CDR3 region: CASSPTTSGGASDTQYF. The CDR3, as DNA: TGTGCCAGCAGTCCGACGACTAGCGGGGGGGCTTCAGATACGCAGTATTTT.

This clonotype was seen ten or more times. The chain couples TRBV9 to TRBJ2-5; 7 nucleotides agree with TRBD2. J gave up 5 bases and V 0 bases, and 16 bases lay outside the gene matches. The CDR3 is 18 amino acids. Germline lookup yields CDR1 SGDLS and CDR2 YYNGEE. The CDR3 nucleotides read TGTGCCAGCAGCGTAGCCCCTTACTCGCGGGGGTTAGGTGAGACCCAGTACTTC. It encodes CASSVAPYSRGLGETQYF.

The chain is built from TRBV7-9 and TRBJ1-4; a weak D match, TRBD1 (5 bases). CDR1 is SEHNR and CDR2 is FQNEAQ in the germline V gene (reference sequence). V lost 5 bases and J lost 6, with 13 bases in between. The CDR3 has 14 residues. This chain's CDR3 is CASSTQADYEKLFF. The CDR3 nucleotides are TGTGCCAGCAGCACACAGGCGGACTATGAAAAACTGTTTTTT.

This clonotype has a handful of counts. The rearrangement uses TRBV6-2 or TRBV6-3 and TRBJ2-7; TRBD1 agrees at 8 bases. CDR1 MNHEY and CDR2 SVGEGT come from the germline V gene. The CDR3 contains 14 residues. V shed 6 bases, J shed 3 bases, and the junction held 7 bases outside the gene matches. CDR3: CASSPFGQGYEQYF. CDR3 DNA sequence: TGTGCCAGCAGCCCCTTCGGACAGGGCTACGAGCAGTACTTC.

The chain is built from TRBV7-2 and TRBJ2-1; unclear D gene. The length of the CDR3 is 12 residues. V dropped 2 bases and J dropped 14 bases, with 13 bases sitting between them. Germline V gene data show CDR1 as SGHTA and CDR2 as FQGNSA. This CDR3 is CASSLRGEKEFF. Written as DNA, the CDR3 is TGTGCCAGCAGCTTAAGAGGAGAGAAGGAGTTCTTC.

The gene calls are TRBV29-1 and TRBJ2-1; D may match TRBD1 or TRBD2 (9 bases each). Looked up from germline, CDR1 is SQVTM and CDR2 is ANQGSEA. The CDR3 consists of 12 residues. V was cut by 2 bases and J by 15 bases, with 17 bases left in between. For the CDR3, the DNA is TGCAGCGTTGAAAGCGGGGGGACAGGGCTGTTCTTC. This gives the protein CSVESGGTGLFF.

The chain uses TRBV7-2 and TRBJ1-1; tentatively, D is TRBD1 (5 bases). The CDR3 has 14 amino acids. Between the trimmed V and J ends, which lost 6 bases and 0 bases, there was a span of 11 bases. Germline loops: CDR1 SGHTA, CDR2 FQGNSA. This CDR3 is CASSYGQLNTEAFF. The CDR3 bases are TGTGCCAGCAGTTATGGACAACTGAACACTGAAGCTTTCTTT.

The rearrangement links TRBV5-5 to TRBJ2-7, with D possibly matching TRBD1 (6 bases). Germline values: CDR1 SGHKS, CDR2 YYEKEE (reference sequence). CDR3 length: 14 residues. Trimming removed 4 bases from V and 3 bases from J, with 14 bases in between. The CDR3 loop is CASSRKDRGYEQYF. The CDR3 nucleotides are TGTGCCAGCAGCCGGAAGGACAGAGGCTACGAGCAGTACTTC.

This clonotype showed up just a few times. The genes are TRBV5-1 and TRBJ2-5; 7 bases fit TRBD1. This CDR3 comprises 16 residues. Germline lookup yields CDR1 SGHRS and CDR2 YFSETQ. The trim removed 0 bases at V and 4 bases at J, leaving 9 bases unmatched. CDR3 loop: CASSLGSQGFGETQYF. The CDR3 nucleotides are TGCGCCAGCAGCTTGGGATCACAGGGGTTTGGAGAGACCCAGTACTTC.

This clonotype was seen a single time. This sequence joins TRBV7-3 and TRBJ2-5; D is uncertain. Trimming took off 5 bases at V and 9 bases at J, with 19 bases between the two ends. Germline V gives CDR1 SGHTA, CDR2 FQGTGA. The CDR3 sequence is 14 residues long. CDR3 in DNA: TGTGCCAGCAGCCCCCAACGGGCCGTCCGGGCCCAGTACTTC. Encoded protein: CASSPQRAVRAQYF.

This clonotype has at least ten counts. The genes are TRBV7-2 and TRBJ2-2; D not certain. CDR1 is SGHTA, CDR2 FQGNSA, per germline. CDR3 length: 14 amino acids. Trimming removed 1 base at V and 7 bases at J, with 10 bases between. The CDR3 coding sequence is TGTGCCAGCAGCTTAGGTTGGGGTGGCGGGGAGCTGTTTTTT. Translated: CASSLGWGGGELFF.